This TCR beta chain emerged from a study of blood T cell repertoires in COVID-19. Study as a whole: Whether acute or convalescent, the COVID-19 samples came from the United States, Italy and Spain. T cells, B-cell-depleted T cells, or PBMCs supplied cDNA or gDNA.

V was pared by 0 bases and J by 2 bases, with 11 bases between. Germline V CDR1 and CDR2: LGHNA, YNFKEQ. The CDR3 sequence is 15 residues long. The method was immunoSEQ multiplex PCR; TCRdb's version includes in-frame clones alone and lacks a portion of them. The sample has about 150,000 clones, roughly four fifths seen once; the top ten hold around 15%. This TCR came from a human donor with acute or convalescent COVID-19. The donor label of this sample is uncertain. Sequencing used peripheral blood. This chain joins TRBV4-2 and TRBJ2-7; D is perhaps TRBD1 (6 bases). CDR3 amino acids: CASSQDRGRPYEQYF. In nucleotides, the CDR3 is TGTGCCAGCAGCCAAGACAGGGGACGCCCCTACGAGCAGTACTTC.